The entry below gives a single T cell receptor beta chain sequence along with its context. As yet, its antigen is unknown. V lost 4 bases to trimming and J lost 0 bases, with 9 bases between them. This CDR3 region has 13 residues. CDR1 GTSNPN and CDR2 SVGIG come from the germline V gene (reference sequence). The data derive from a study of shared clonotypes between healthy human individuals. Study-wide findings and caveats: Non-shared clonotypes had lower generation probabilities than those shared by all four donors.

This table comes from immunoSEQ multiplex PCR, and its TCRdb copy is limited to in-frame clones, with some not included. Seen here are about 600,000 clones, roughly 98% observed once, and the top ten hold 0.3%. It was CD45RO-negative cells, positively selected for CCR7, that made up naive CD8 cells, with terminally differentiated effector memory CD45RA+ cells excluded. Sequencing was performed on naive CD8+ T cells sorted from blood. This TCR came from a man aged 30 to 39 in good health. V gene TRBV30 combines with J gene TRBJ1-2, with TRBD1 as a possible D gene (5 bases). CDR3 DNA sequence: TGTGCCTGGACAGGGTTAGCTAACTATGGCTACACCTTC. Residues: CAWTGLANYGYTF.